This TCR beta chain appears in the sequencing data of a study of T-cell reconstitution after alpha-beta-depleted transplantation in children. Researchers prepared the TCRbeta library using unique molecular identifiers, the study reports. Via MiXCR, TCRdb re-called the PCR reads, giving one row per CDR3 protein. The sample records 640,000 or so distinct CDR3 sequences, roughly 17% being singletons. This clonotype was counted ten times or more. Germline V CDR1 and CDR2: SGHKS, YYEKEE (reference sequence). V shed 0 bases and J shed 3 bases, with 10 bases lying between them. The CDR3 extends over 15 amino acids.

This specimen was PBMCs from the stem cell graft donor, taken from the stem cell graft. This rearrangement joins TRBV5-5 to TRBJ2-1; the D gene is possibly TRBD1 (5 bases). This clonotype was sampled from a human donor who donated a stem cell graft to a child with acute myeloid leukemia. The CDR3 reads CASSLDSGLYNEQFF. The CDR3 DNA follows: TGTGCCAGCAGCTTGGATTCAGGGCTCTACAATGAGCAGTTCTTC.